The 8 T cell receptor beta chains presented below share a single source sample, sequenced in a study of identical twins. TCRdb redid the calling of the 5' RACE reads with MiXCR, one entry per CDR3 protein. The table lists 450,000 to 650,000 distinct CDR3 sequences, just under 10% of them singletons. The same specimen was also included in a second study, on yellow fever vaccine responses in identical twins.

The material sequenced was PBMCs. These receptors originate from a woman aged 18-35 years in good health.

This clonotype has a count of ten or more. The rearrangement links TRBV20-1 to TRBJ2-3; 11 bases are a match to TRBD2. The CDR3 contains 16 residues. Germline CDR1 is DFQATT and CDR2 is SNEGSKA (reference sequence). V shed 3 bases, J shed 6 bases, and the junction held 11 bases outside the gene matches. The CDR3 here is CSASRLAGGLADTQYF. CDR3 DNA sequence: TGCAGTGCTAGTCGGCTAGCGGGGGGTCTTGCCGATACGCAGTATTTT.

The chain has TRBV4-3 and TRBJ2-2, with D unresolved. The germline gives CDR1 LGHNA, CDR2 YSLEER. The germline V and J ends were trimmed by 3 bases and 3 bases, with 8 bases remaining between them. This CDR3 spans 14 amino acids. This CDR3 reads CASSHLTDTGELFF. DNA for the CDR3: TGCGCCAGCAGCCACCTAACAGACACCGGGGAGCTGTTTTTT.

The rearrangement uses TRBV27 and TRBJ2-7, with D maybe TRBD1 (5 bases). Germline V CDR1 and CDR2: MNHEY, SMNVEV (reference sequence). Trimming left V 2 bases short and J 2 bases short, with 10 bases between. CDR3 length: 14 residues. The CDR3 DNA reads as TGTGCCAGCAGTTTACAGGGCAGAACCTACGAGCAGTACTTC. This sequence encodes CASSLQGRTYEQYF.

The chain employs TRBV4-3 and TRBJ2-7; 8 positions agree with TRBD1. Germline CDR1 is LGHNA and CDR2 is YSLEER. The CDR3 is 15 amino acids. J lost 3 bases, V lost 5 bases, and 9 bases had no gene match. DNA of the CDR3: TGCGCCAGCAGCGGCCGACAGGGGATCTTCTACGAGCAGTACTTC. Encoded protein: CASSGRQGIFYEQYF.

This clonotype has a handful of counts. The rearrangement uses TRBV6-5 and TRBJ2-7; 7 bases are shared with TRBD2. The germline gives CDR1 MNHEY, CDR2 SVGAGI. V lost 0 bases to trimming and J lost 0 bases; unmatched junction nucleotides: 8. This CDR3 comprises 17 residues. The CDR3 loop reads CASSYSAAGVGSYEQYF. CDR3 DNA: TGTGCCAGCAGTTACTCGGCCGCGGGAGTGGGCTCCTACGAGCAGTACTTC.

This clonotype was recorded at least ten times. The V and J genes are TRBV10-3 and TRBJ2-7; D gene unclear. V was shortened by 2 bases and J by 7 bases, with 18 bases between the two germline ends. CDR1 and CDR2 (germline): ENHRY, SYGVKD. CDR3 length: 15 residues. Here the CDR3 reads CAISEPGSNFREQYF. DNA for the CDR3: TGTGCCATCAGTGAGCCCGGCTCGAACTTTAGGGAGCAGTACTTC.

V gene TRBV4-1 combines with J gene TRBJ2-3; 7 bases map to TRBD2. The J segment lost 11 bases and the V segment lost 0 bases, leaving 11 bases of the junction unmatched. There are 15 residues in the CDR3. In germline, CDR1 is MGHRA, CDR2 YSYEKL. CDR3 nucleotides: TGCGCCAGCAGCCAAGAACTAGCGCCGGTGCTCGAGCAGTATTTT. Its translation: CASSQELAPVLEQYF.

This clonotype occurred a few times. This chain joins TRBV13 and TRBJ2-5; 7 bases map to TRBD2. Germline trimming cut 5 bases from V and 3 bases from J; bases unmatched to any gene: 12. Germline V gives CDR1 PRHDT, CDR2 FYEKMQ (reference sequence). This CDR3 spans 16 amino acids. The CDR3 DNA is TGTGCCAGCAGCCCGCGGGAAGCGGGGCGAGAAGAGACCCAGTACTTC. Its protein product is CASSPREAGREETQYF.